Below, 22 T cell receptor beta chains from the same sample are listed, as sequenced in a study of T cells after yellow fever vaccination. MiXCR was run by TCRdb on the 5' RACE reads, yielding one entry per CDR3 protein. This repertoire shows some 550,000 distinct CDR3 sequences, roughly 19% found once; its top ten account for 14%. The specimen comprised PBMCs, sampled 15 days after the yellow fever booster vaccination. The source is a man aged 25 to 45 who received the YFV17D yellow fever vaccine.

This clonotype was recorded a few times. The J gene is TRBJ2-1, the V gene TRBV10-2; TRBD1 agrees at 7 bases. CDR3 length equals 16 residues. Losses at the gene ends were 3 bases for V and 4 bases for J; bases not matched to a gene: 9. Germline V gives CDR1 WSHSY, CDR2 SAAADI. The CDR3 loop is CASSDGWDSGYNEQFF. DNA for the CDR3: TGCGCCAGCAGTGACGGGTGGGACAGTGGTTACAATGAGCAGTTCTTC.

The CDR3 region is CASSLQTSGSEQYF. DNA for the CDR3: TGTGCCAGCAGCTTGCAAACTAGCGGGTCCGAGCAGTACTTC. V usage is TRBV11-2 and J usage is TRBJ2-7; 9 bases are a match to TRBD2. The CDR3 spans 14 residues. The trim removed 3 bases at V and 6 bases at J, leaving 6 bases unmatched. The germline V gene encodes CDR1 SGHAT and CDR2 FQNNGV.

This clonotype came up a few times. The J gene is TRBJ2-5, the V gene TRBV12-3 or TRBV12-4, with D possibly being TRBD1 or TRBD2 (5 bases each). This CDR3 contains 14 residues. Trimming took 3 bases from V and 5 from J, leaving 13 bases between them. The CDR3 DNA reads as TGTGCCAGCAGTTTTGAGGGGCCCAGGGAGACCCAGTACTTC. Translated, it gives CASSFEGPRETQYF.

This clonotype was recorded a few times. The rearrangement joins TRBV6-4 to TRBJ2-2; D is ambiguous. The CDR3 totals 14 residues. The V end lost 4 bases, the J end lost 3 bases, and 9 bases lay between the germline ends. CDR1 and CDR2 from the germline V gene are MRHNA and SNTAGT. The CDR3 loop reads CASSAEYYTGELFF. The CDR3 DNA reads as TGTGCCAGCAGTGCCGAGTACTACACCGGGGAGCTGTTTTTT.

This clonotype was detected ten times or more. The chain links TRBV12-5 to TRBJ2-2, with 12 bases matching TRBD2. Germline CDR1 and CDR2: LGHNT and FRNRAP. Trimming at V came to 5 bases and at J to 5 bases, leaving 12 bases not matched to a gene. The CDR3 runs to 18 residues. Written as DNA, the CDR3 is TGTGCTAGTGGTCGCCACGCTCTAGCGGGAGGGCCTACCGGGGAGCTGTTTTTT. Amino acid sequence: CASGRHALAGGPTGELFF.

This clonotype was observed a few times. The gene calls are TRBV12-3 or TRBV12-4 and TRBJ2-2, with D unclear. There are 15 residues in the CDR3. V dropped 4 bases and J dropped 1 base, with 10 bases sitting between them. CDR3 loop: CASSSSTKNTGELFF. The DNA for the CDR3 is TGTGCCAGCAGTTCGTCAACTAAGAACACCGGGGAGCTGTTTTTT.

This clonotype was found a few times. The chain couples TRBV7-2 to TRBJ2-1, with D perhaps being TRBD1 or TRBD2 (5 bases each). The CDR3 loop spans 15 amino acids. From germline, CDR1 is SGHTA and CDR2 FQGNSA. The germline V and J ends were trimmed by 0 bases and 8 bases, with 14 bases remaining between them. The CDR3 DNA follows: TGTGCCAGCAGCTTAGCAGATCGGGACCACCATGAGCAGTTCTTC. Protein product: CASSLADRDHHEQFF.

This clonotype was recorded a few times. The genes are TRBV5-1 and TRBJ1-6; D is uncertain. V shed 0 bases and J shed 7 bases, with 14 bases lying between them. CDR1 is SGHRS and CDR2 is YFSETQ in the germline V gene. The CDR3 is 16 residues long. For the CDR3, the DNA is TGCGCCAGCAGCTTGGACCGACAAGAATTAAATTCACCCCTCCACTTT. Its protein is CASSLDRQELNSPLHF.

This clonotype was picked up a small number of times. The gene calls are TRBV14 and TRBJ2-2, with D unclear. V lost 2 bases and J lost 7, with 11 bases in between. In germline, CDR1 is SGHDN, CDR2 FVKESK. This CDR3 spans 14 amino acids. CDR3 sequence (DNA): TGTGCCAGCAGCCAACTGGTCACCAACGGGGAGCTGTTTTTT. Protein sequence: CASSQLVTNGELFF.

The rearrangement uses TRBV7-2 and TRBJ2-1, with TRBD2 identical over 14 bases. Germline CDR1 SGHTA, CDR2 FQGNSA. This CDR3 is 13 amino acids long. The V and J ends lost 4 bases and 15 bases, in that order; junction bases with no gene match: 5. The CDR3 DNA follows: TGTGCCAGCAGCTCGGGACTAGCGGGAGCCCCGTTCTTC. Its protein is CASSSGLAGAPFF.

This clonotype appeared many times. This chain uses TRBV20-1 with TRBJ2-5, with D unclear. The V end was cut by 7 bases, the J end by 3 bases, with 18 bases between. CDR1 DFQATT and CDR2 SNEGSKA come from the germline V gene (reference sequence). The CDR3 covers 14 residues. The CDR3 protein is CSVQGYYPEETQYF. The DNA of the CDR3 is TGCAGTGTTCAAGGTTACTACCCTGAAGAGACCCAGTACTTC.

This clonotype has just a few counts. V gene TRBV18 combines with J gene TRBJ2-1; D unclear. CDR1 and CDR2 (germline): KGHSH, LQKENI. The germline V and J ends were trimmed by 5 bases and 5 bases, with 10 bases remaining between them. This CDR3 has 13 residues. Written as DNA, the CDR3 is TGTGCCAGCTCATCTAGGTTGGACAATGAGCAGTTCTTC. It translates to CASSSRLDNEQFF.

Only a few counts were recorded for this clonotype. V is TRBV5-1 and J is TRBJ2-1; D might be TRBD2 (5 bases). The V and J ends lost 0 bases and 14 bases respectively, with 15 bases between them. The length of the CDR3 is 13 residues. Per germline, CDR1 SGHRS and CDR2 YFSETQ. The CDR3 DNA reads as TGCGCCAGCAGCTTGGGGTCGGACTCGCCGGAGTTCTTC. It encodes CASSLGSDSPEFF.

V usage is TRBV12-3 or TRBV12-4 and J usage is TRBJ1-1; 7 nucleotides agree with TRBD1. The CDR3 runs to 13 residues. The junction had 8 bases not matched to a gene; V was cut back by 6 bases and J by 7 bases. The CDR3 region has the DNA TGTGCCAGCAGCCCGGGACAGACATATGAAGCTTTCTTT. Translating gives CASSPGQTYEAFF.

This clonotype was observed a few times. The chain combines TRBV5-1 with TRBJ1-1; tentative D call: TRBD1 (5 bases). CDR3 size: 14 residues. Trimming took off 4 bases at V and 5 bases at J, with 15 bases between the two ends. Looked up from germline, CDR1 is SGHRS and CDR2 is YFSETQ. The CDR3 sequence is CASSGGLGDTEAFF. The CDR3 DNA is TGCGCCAGCAGCGGTGGACTGGGGGATACTGAAGCTTTCTTT.

There are a few counts of this clonotype. This sequence joins TRBV29-1 and TRBJ2-7; 9 bases line up with TRBD2. V was pared by 4 bases and J by 6 bases, with 16 bases of the junction left unmatched. Germline assignment: CDR1 SQVTM and CDR2 ANQGSEA. There are 16 residues in the CDR3. CDR3 DNA sequence: TGCAGCGTTGGTGCTAGCGGGAAAGGAGGGTACGGCGAGCAGTACTTC. Protein sequence: CSVGASGKGGYGEQYF.

CDR3: CASSLRNGQYF. DNA of the CDR3: TGTGCCAGCAGCTTAAGAAATGGGCAGTACTTC. This sequence joins TRBV7-9 and TRBJ2-7; D is undetermined. V lost 2 bases and J lost 9, with 8 bases in between. The V gene's germline CDR1 is SEHNR and CDR2 FQNEAQ (reference sequence). The CDR3 runs 11 residues.

The V and J genes are TRBV7-2 and TRBJ2-7, with unresolved D. The length of the CDR3 is 17 residues. CDR1 and CDR2 from the germline V gene are SGHTA and FQGNSA. V shed 5 bases and J shed 3 bases, with 23 bases lying between them. CDR3 loop: CASSPIAQSANIYEQYF. The DNA for the CDR3 is TGTGCCAGCAGCCCGATCGCGCAGTCGGCTAACATCTACGAGCAGTACTTC.

V usage is TRBV12-3 or TRBV12-4 and J usage is TRBJ2-1, with 7 bases lining up with TRBD2. The junction had 7 bases not matched to a gene; V was cut back by 3 bases and J by 5 bases. The CDR3 is 15 amino acids. CDR3 residues: CASSFASGVNNEQFF. CDR3 sequence (DNA): TGTGCCAGCAGTTTCGCTAGCGGAGTTAACAATGAGCAGTTCTTC.

The V and J genes are TRBV5-1 and TRBJ1-2; no reliable D call. Trimming stripped 4 bases from V and 4 bases from J, with 14 bases between. From germline, CDR1 is SGHRS and CDR2 YFSETQ. The CDR3 is 14 amino acids. The CDR3 nucleotides are TGCGCCAGCAGCGTAAATCCACCGGTCTATGGCTACACCTTC. It codes for CASSVNPPVYGYTF.

This clonotype has a handful of counts. V gene TRBV15 combines with J gene TRBJ1-5, with D maybe TRBD1 (5 bases). The V end was cut by 1 base, the J end by 7 bases, with 14 bases between. Germline loops: CDR1 LNHNV, CDR2 YYDKDF (reference sequence). The CDR3 is 15 amino acids. The DNA for the CDR3 is TGTGCCACCAGCAGAGGAGGGCAGGGATTACAGCCCCAGCATTTT. The encoded protein is CATSRGGQGLQPQHF.

This sequence joins TRBV15 and TRBJ2-2; no reliable D call. The germline V gene has CDR1 LNHNV and CDR2 YYDKDF (reference sequence). CDR3 length: 14 amino acids. Trimming pared 1 base from V and 2 bases from J, leaving 5 bases between. CDR3 in DNA: TGTGCCACCAGCAGAGCGTATAACACCGGGGAGCTGTTTTTT. Translating it yields CATSRAYNTGELFF.